The rows below give T cell receptor beta chains drawn from one sample of a study of cytomegalovirus exposure and HLA in healthy donors. Using immunoSEQ multiplex PCR, the repertoire was profiled, and TCRdb retains in-frame clones only, with some absent. The sample holds roughly 130,000 clones; about three quarters are singletons and the top ten take approximately 7%. Specimen: PBMCs. The receptors shown here come from a middle-aged man in good health and CMV-seropositive. CDR3s include the opening cysteine and the closing phenylalanine or tryptophan. A D gene is named only where the DNA matches it firmly. A row's size may be missing; if present it is once, few, many or a size class.

size,D,V,J,CDR3,DNA
-,-,TRBV11-2,TRBJ2-7,CASSSSASLVLYEQYF,TGTGCCAGCAGCTCCTCCGCGAGCCTGGTCCTCTACGAGCAGTACTTC
-,-,TRBV30,TRBJ1-1,CAWRSRQGWDTEAFF,TGTGCCTGGCGGTCAAGGCAGGGGTGGGATACTGAAGCTTTCTTT
-,TRBD2,TRBV6-1,TRBJ2-1,CAIQGAGLAGGEQFF,TGTGCCATACAGGGCGCGGGACTAGCGGGAGGTGAGCAGTTCTTC
-,-,TRBV29-1,TRBJ2-2,CSVGLQSTGELFF,TGCAGCGTTGGTCTACAGTCCACCGGGGAGCTGTTTTTT
few,TRBD2,TRBV6-4,TRBJ2-1,CASSDGGVAGYNEQFF,TGTGCCAGCAGTGACGGAGGGGTAGCGGGTTACAATGAGCAGTTCTTC
-,-,TRBV6-1,TRBJ1-1,CASSGNRIEAFF,TGTGCCAGCAGTGGAAACAGGATTGAAGCTTTCTTT
-,TRBD1,TRBV19,TRBJ2-4,CASSGDRELDIQYF,TGTGCCAGTAGTGGGGACAGGGAACTGGACATTCAGTACTTC
-,TRBD1,TRBV15,TRBJ2-7,CATSRDRGPYEQYF,TGTGCCACCAGCAGGGACAGGGGGCCCTACGAGCAGTACTTC
-,TRBD1,TRBV2,TRBJ1-3,CASRGLTRQGRSGNTIYF,TGTGCCAGCAGGGGCCTCACACGACAGGGAAGGTCTGGAAACACCATATATTTT
few,TRBD1,TRBV29-1,TRBJ2-7,CSGRTGAEQYF,TGCAGCGGTCGGACAGGCGCCGAGCAGTACTTC
-,TRBD1,TRBV27,TRBJ1-4,CASSGTGGDEKLFF,TGTGCCAGCAGTGGGACAGGGGGCGATGAAAAACTGTTTTTT
-,-,TRBV9,TRBJ2-5,CASSISAQGGETQYF,TGTGCCAGCAGCATCTCCGCCCAAGGCGGGGAGACCCAGTACTTC
-,-,TRBV10-3,TRBJ2-4,CAISERNRADIQYF,TGTGCCATCAGTGAACGTAATAGAGCGGACATTCAGTACTTC
-,-,TRBV5-1,TRBJ2-7,CASSRNYLGEQYF,TGCGCCAGCAGCAGGAACTATCTTGGCGAGCAGTACTTC
-,TRBD1,TRBV5-4,TRBJ1-2,CASSKGQEEYGYTF,TGTGCCAGCAGCAAGGGACAGGAGGAATATGGCTACACCTTC
-,-,TRBV18,TRBJ1-5,CASSPGAGQPQHF,TGTGCCAGCTCACCGGGGGCAGGTCAGCCCCAGCATTTT
-,TRBD1,TRBV9,TRBJ1-3,CASSVAGTGSSGNTIYF,TGTGCCAGCAGCGTAGCCGGGACAGGGAGCTCTGGAAACACCATATATTTT
once,-,TRBV6-5,TRBJ2-5,CERLLLASQETQYF,TGTGAGCGACTCCTCCTAGCTTCCCAAGAGACCCAGTACTTC
-,-,TRBV6-6,TRBJ1-5,CASRTTGSGNQPQHF,TGTGCCAGCAGGACAACAGGGAGCGGCAATCAGCCCCAGCATTTT
-,-,TRBV30,TRBJ2-7,CAWNWVRGFGEQYF,TGTGCCTGGAACTGGGTCAGGGGCTTTGGCGAGCAGTACTTC
-,-,TRBV5-1,TRBJ1-3,CASSLTVSSGNTIYF,TGCGCCAGCAGCCTGACAGTTAGCTCTGGAAACACCATATATTTT
-,TRBD1,TRBV7-2,TRBJ2-5,CASSLSRGSPGTQYF,TGTGCCAGCAGCTTGAGCAGGGGGAGCCCAGGGACCCAGTACTTC
-,TRBD2,TRBV27,TRBJ2-1,CASSSGLPGVNEQFF,TGTGCCAGCAGTTCGGGACTACCTGGCGTCAATGAGCAGTTCTTC
-,-,TRBV15,TRBJ2-7,CATSRGQGGREQYF,TGTGCCACCAGCAGAGGGCAGGGAGGACGCGAGCAGTACTTC
few,TRBD1,TRBV5-1,TRBJ1-2,CASKSGIQGANYGYTF,TGCGCCAGCAAATCAGGAATACAGGGGGCAAACTATGGCTACACCTTC
-,-,TRBV4-1,TRBJ2-1,CASSTRGYNEQFF,TGCGCCAGCAGCACTCGGGGGTACAATGAGCAGTTCTTC
-,TRBD1,TRBV5-4,TRBJ2-6,CASSLGQGSPSGANVLTF,TGTGCCAGCAGCTTGGGACAGGGGTCTCCCTCTGGGGCCAACGTCCTGACTTTC
-,TRBD2,TRBV9,TRBJ2-1,CASSAGPSGSGNEQFF,TGTGCCAGCAGCGCCGGCCCTAGCGGGAGTGGTAATGAGCAGTTCTTC
-,TRBD1,TRBV5-1,TRBJ1-2,CASSLAARQGSYGYTF,TGCGCCAGCAGCTTGGCCGCGAGACAGGGGTCCTATGGCTACACCTTC
-,-,TRBV28,TRBJ1-2,CASATMGAAGYTF,TGTGCCAGCGCAACTATGGGGGCCGCTGGCTACACCTTC
once,-,TRBV4-1,TRBJ1-5,CASSQVGGNQPQHF,TGCGCCAGCAGCCAAGTAGGGGGCAATCAGCCCCAGCATTTT
-,-,TRBV6-6,TRBJ2-3,CASSSSTDTQYF,TGTGCCAGCAGTTCTAGCACAGATACGCAGTATTTT
once,-,TRBV6-6,TRBJ2-7,CASSYGGTFSGYEQYF,TGTGCCAGCAGTTACGGGGGGACTTTCTCAGGCTACGAGCAGTACTTC
-,-,TRBV10-3,TRBJ1-6,CAISEDSLLLHF,TGTGCCATCAGCGAGGACTCCCTCCTCCTCCACTTT
-,TRBD2,TRBV19,TRBJ2-1,CASRKTSGPFSSSYNEQFF,TGTGCCAGTAGGAAGACTAGCGGTCCATTTTCGAGCTCCTACAATGAGCAGTTCTTC
-,TRBD1,TRBV5-5,TRBJ2-1,CASSVGTGQQFF,TGTGCCAGCAGCGTGGGGACAGGGCAGCAGTTCTTC
-,-,TRBV7-6,TRBJ1-1,CASSADTNTEAFF,TGTGCCAGCAGCGCGGACACGAACACTGAAGCTTTCTTT
-,-,TRBV23-1,TRBJ1-4,CASSQFRADEKLFF,TGCGCCAGCAGTCAATTCAGGGCCGATGAAAAACTGTTTTTT
once,TRBD1,TRBV27,TRBJ1-6,CASSLSGTVRSPLHF,TGTGCCAGCAGTTTATCTGGGACAGTACGCTCCCCCCTCCACTTT
-,-,TRBV5-6,TRBJ2-1,CASSLLTSNYNEQFF,TGTGCCAGCAGCTTGTTAACTAGCAACTACAATGAGCAGTTCTTC
-,-,TRBV6-5,TRBJ1-1,CASSYGRDRGTEAFF,TGTGCCAGCAGTTACGGGAGGGATCGGGGAACTGAAGCTTTCTTT